The subject of this entry is one TCR beta chain. What it binds is not known. Single viable CD3+CD4+CD8-CD45RO+ cells were sorted as the memory CD4+ T cells. Serostatus was set by detecting CMV pp150, pp28, p38, p52 IgG. Profiling relied on immunoSEQ multiplex PCR, and the TCRdb table lists in-frame clones only, not all of them. The sample shows some 29,000 clones, approximately 72% of them seen only once. The data belong to a study of memory CD4+ T cells and cytomegalovirus serostatus. Study results and caveats: Median bootstrapped AUC for CMV status was about 0.94 originally, less than 0.93 US-trained.

The clonotype was recovered from an adult in good health and CMV-seronegative. Some clones in this sample may be carry-over from other donors' samples. Sample: memory CD4+ T cells from blood.

The CDR3 spells CASSGPIANTGELFF. CDR3 sequence (DNA): TGTGCCAGCTCGGGCCCCATCGCGAACACCGGGGAGCTGTTTTTT. This rearrangement joins TRBV9 to TRBJ2-2; D gene uncertain. Trimming stripped 7 bases from V and 0 bases from J, with 13 bases between. CDR1 and CDR2 from the germline V gene are SGDLS and YYNGEE. The CDR3 is 15 residues long.